Below are 30 T cell receptor beta chains sequenced from a single sample in a study of cytomegalovirus exposure and HLA in healthy donors. Using immunoSEQ multiplex PCR, the repertoire was profiled, and TCRdb retains in-frame clones only, with some absent. The sample has tens of thousands of clones, around 94% seen once. Specimen: PBMCs. These TCRs come from a woman aged 18-29 years in good health and CMV-seropositive.

This chain joins TRBV4-3 and TRBJ1-6; 9 nucleotides line up with TRBD1. CDR3 length equals 14 residues. Germline-derived CDR1 and CDR2 are LGHNA and YSLEER. Unmatched junction bases numbered 5, after V lost 3 bases and J lost 11 bases. Written as DNA, the CDR3 is TGCGCCAGCAGCCATACAGGGGGCGTCGCACCCCTCCACTTT. Its translation: CASSHTGGVAPLHF.

This clone showed up just once. The gene calls are TRBV6-5 and TRBJ2-3; D perhaps matches TRBD1 (6 bases). Germline V gives CDR1 MNHEY, CDR2 SVGAGI. This CDR3 is 15 amino acids long. V shed 8 bases and J shed 1 base, with 16 bases lying between them. The CDR3 loop is CASQPQGRGTDTQYF. DNA for the CDR3: TGTGCCAGCCAACCACAGGGTCGGGGCACAGATACGCAGTATTTT.

The chain couples TRBV5-1 to TRBJ2-7; 7 bases match TRBD1. There are 15 residues in the CDR3. J gave up 5 bases and V 0 bases, and 8 bases lay outside the gene matches. Germline CDR1 and CDR2: SGHRS and YFSETQ. The CDR3 loop reads CASSLASGGTDEQYF. The CDR3, as DNA: TGCGCCAGCAGCTTGGCGTCAGGGGGTACTGACGAGCAGTACTTC.

The chain couples TRBV15 to TRBJ2-3, with 12 bases lining up with TRBD1. The CDR3 loop spans 13 amino acids. The V gene end was trimmed by 8 bases and the J gene end by 5 bases; junction bases not matched to a gene: 2. Germline V lookup: CDR1 LNHNV, CDR2 YYDKDF (reference sequence). The chain's CDR3 is CATGTGGIDTQYF. The CDR3 DNA reads as TGTGCCACCGGGACAGGGGGCATAGATACGCAGTATTTT.

The genes are TRBV9 and TRBJ2-7, with 12 bases fitting TRBD1. The trim removed 5 bases at V and 2 bases at J, leaving 5 bases unmatched. From germline, CDR1 is SGDLS and CDR2 YYNGEE. The CDR3 is made up of 15 amino acids. CDR3 in DNA: TGTGCCAGCAGTGAAGGGGACAGGGGGCCCTACGAGCAGTACTTC. Amino acid sequence: CASSEGDRGPYEQYF.

This chain links TRBV29-1 with TRBJ1-2, with 10 bases aligning to TRBD1. The germline CDR1 and CDR2 sequences are SQVTM and ANQGSEA. The CDR3 has 15 residues. J lost 5 bases, V lost 6 bases, and 12 bases had no gene match. CDR3 DNA: TGCAGCGTGTATAGGGGGGACAGGGGAACATATGGCTACACCTTC. This sequence encodes CSVYRGDRGTYGYTF. Based on the CDR3 plus reference TRBV29-1 and TRBJ1-2, the full variable domain is SAVISQKPSRDICQRGTSLTIQCQVDSQVTMMFWYRQQPGQSLTLIATANQGSEATYESGFVIDKFPISRPNLTFSTLTVSNMSPEDSSIYLCSVYRGDRGTYGYTFGSGTRLTVV.

The CDR3 nucleotides are TGTGCCTGGAGTAGGCCCCGGGCGGGGGGCTACAATGAGCAGTTCTTC. It translates to CAWSRPRAGGYNEQFF. This rearrangement joins TRBV30 to TRBJ2-1, with 8 bases identical to TRBD2. Germline CDR1 is GTSNPN and CDR2 is SVGIG (reference sequence). CDR3 length: 16 residues. The ends lost 2 bases at V and 3 bases at J; junction bases unmatched: 9.

This chain uses TRBV7-8 with TRBJ1-1, with D tentatively TRBD1 (6 bases). CDR3 size: 16 residues. The germline V gene has CDR1 SGHVS and CDR2 FQNEAQ. Trimming cost V 5 bases and J 0 bases, with 16 bases left between them. The CDR3 DNA reads TGTGCCAGCAGCCAGGGGACACCCGCCATGAACACTGAAGCTTTCTTT. Translated: CASSQGTPAMNTEAFF.

The CDR3 bases are TGTGCCATCTGGGGAGGTAGCAATCAGCCCCAGCATTTT. This encodes CAIWGGSNQPQHF. V and J are TRBV10-3 and TRBJ1-5; D remains ambiguous. V shed 8 bases and J shed 0 bases, with 8 bases lying between them. The CDR3 spans 13 residues. Per germline, CDR1 ENHRY and CDR2 SYGVKD.

This clone appeared a single time. For the CDR3, the DNA is TGTGCCAGCAGCTTAAATAGGGCGGGAACGGGTACGCAGTATTTT. Protein product: CASSLNRAGTGTQYF. The chain couples TRBV11-2 to TRBJ2-3, with a tentative D call TRBD2 (6 bases). V lost 2 bases, J lost 8 bases, and 17 bases lay in between. The CDR3 runs 15 residues. The V gene's germline CDR1 is SGHAT and CDR2 FQNNGV.

The CDR3 DNA sequence: TGTGCCAGCAGCTTTTTTAGTACAGATACGCAGTATTTT. This translates into CASSFFSTDTQYF. The V gene is TRBV7-9, the J gene TRBJ2-3; D gene ambiguous. Looked up from germline, CDR1 is SEHNR and CDR2 is FQNEAQ (reference sequence). The CDR3 sequence is 13 residues long. V was clipped by 3 bases and J by 3 bases, with 7 bases between them.

The gene calls are TRBV27 and TRBJ2-3, with a tentative D call TRBD2 (7 bases). The germline V gene encodes CDR1 MNHEY and CDR2 SMNVEV (reference sequence). This CDR3 has 17 residues. V lost 0 bases and J lost 3, with 16 bases in between. The CDR3, as DNA: TGTGCCAGCAGTTTATCAGTGGGAGGGGGTGTGACAGATACGCAGTATTTT. As protein: CASSLSVGGGVTDTQYF.

The rearrangement joins TRBV14 to TRBJ2-1; D not certain. V lost 0 bases and J lost 7, with 13 bases in between. Germline lookup yields CDR1 SGHDN and CDR2 FVKESK. CDR3 size: 15 residues. The CDR3 bases are TGTGCCAGCAGCCAAGATCTGAGAACTCTTAATGAGCAGTTCTTC. Protein product: CASSQDLRTLNEQFF.

The V gene is TRBV28, the J gene TRBJ1-5; TRBD1 might be the D (6 bases). Trimming left V 5 bases short and J 5 bases short, with 13 bases between. Per the germline V gene, CDR1 is MDHEN and CDR2 is SYDVKM. The CDR3 is 14 residues long. The DNA of the CDR3 is TGTGCCAGCAGTCAAAACAGGGCGCATCAGCCCCAGCATTTT. Translating it yields CASSQNRAHQPQHF. The variable domain in full, with the rest retrieved from reference TRBV28 and TRBJ1-5, is DVKVTQSSRYLVKRTGEKVFLECVQDMDHENMFWYRQDPGLGLRLIYFSYDVKMKEKGDIPEGYSVSREKKERFSLILESASTNQTSMYLCASSQNRAHQPQHFGDGTRLSIL.

This chain links TRBV2 with TRBJ2-3, with D unresolved. The CDR3 runs to 13 residues. CDR1 is SNHLY and CDR2 is FYNNEI in the germline V gene. V was clipped by 6 bases and J by 6 bases, with 13 bases between them. The CDR3 loop reads CASSPRFGDTQYF. The CDR3 nucleotides are TGTGCCAGCAGCCCTAGATTTGGCGATACGCAGTATTTT. Complete variable domain (other parts from reference TRBV2 and TRBJ2-3): EPEVTQTPSHQVTQMGQEVILRCVPISNHLYFYWYRQILGQKVEFLVSFYNNEISEKSEIFDDQFSVERPDGSNFTLKIRSTKLEDSAMYFCASSPRFGDTQYFGPGTRLTVL.

This chain links TRBV7-8 with TRBJ1-5; D not resolved. The ends were cut back, 5 bases at V and 1 base at J, with 6 bases in the middle. This CDR3 has 13 amino acids. In germline, CDR1 is SGHVS, CDR2 FQNEAQ. CDR3 nucleotide sequence: TGTGCCAGCAGCGAGAGGAGCAATCAGCCCCAGCATTTT. Its protein is CASSERSNQPQHF.

The rearrangement links TRBV6-1 to TRBJ2-7, with 8 nucleotides matching TRBD1. CDR3 length: 14 residues. The germline V gene encodes CDR1 MNHNS and CDR2 SASEGT. The trim removed 6 bases at V and 4 bases at J, leaving 8 bases unmatched. The chain's CDR3 is CASRGSQGVYEQYF. Written as DNA, the CDR3 is TGTGCCAGCAGAGGGTCACAGGGGGTATACGAGCAGTACTTC.

The chain uses TRBV29-1 and TRBJ1-2; D is ambiguous. CDR1 SQVTM and CDR2 ANQGSEA come from the germline V gene. Trimming shortened V by 4 bases and J by 8 bases, and 11 bases separated the two germline ends. The CDR3 has 11 amino acids. Here the CDR3 DNA reads TGCAGCGTTGGGAATTCAGGCGGCTACACCTTC. This codes for CSVGNSGGYTF. Filled out from reference TRBV29-1 and TRBJ1-2, the complete variable domain reads SAVISQKPSRDICQRGTSLTIQCQVDSQVTMMFWYRQQPGQSLTLIATANQGSEATYESGFVIDKFPISRPNLTFSTLTVSNMSPEDSSIYLCSVGNSGGYTFGSGTRLTVV.

The V call is TRBV4-1, the J call TRBJ2-2, with D maybe TRBD1 (6 bases). V was pared by 0 bases and J by 7 bases, with 15 bases between. The germline CDR1 and CDR2 sequences are MGHRA and YSYEKL. The CDR3 length is 16 residues. CDR3 residues: CASSQDPGALIGELFF. CDR3 bases: TGCGCCAGCAGCCAAGATCCAGGGGCGCTTATCGGGGAGCTGTTTTTT.

The rearrangement joins TRBV19 to TRBJ1-3; D remains ambiguous. In germline, CDR1 is LNHDA, CDR2 SQIVND (reference sequence). Trimming took 6 bases from V and 4 from J, leaving 7 bases between them. CDR3 size: 12 residues. The CDR3 reads CASRQSGNTIYF. CDR3 nucleotide sequence: TGTGCCAGTAGACAGTCGGGAAACACCATATATTTT.

J is TRBJ2-3 and V is TRBV7-9; TRBD2 matches 7 bases. The germline gives CDR1 SEHNR, CDR2 FQNEAQ (reference sequence). There are 17 residues in the CDR3. V dropped 5 bases and J dropped 0; count of bases not matched to a gene: 11. CDR3 loop: CASSTQAGTGSTDTQYF. CDR3 coding DNA: TGTGCCAGCAGCACCCAAGCGGGGACTGGGAGCACAGATACGCAGTATTTT.

The chain has TRBV14 and TRBJ2-7; 7 bases are shared with TRBD2. Germline values: CDR1 SGHDN, CDR2 FVKESK. V was clipped by 3 bases and J by 3 bases; unmatched bases: 2. CDR3 length: 13 amino acids. CDR3 amino acids: CASSQGLIYEQYF. As DNA, the CDR3 is TGTGCCAGCAGCCAGGGACTAATCTACGAGCAGTACTTC.

This chain uses TRBV6-5 with TRBJ2-7; TRBD1 matches 9 bases. The CDR3 has 14 residues. With V trimmed by 5 bases and J by 6 bases, 8 bases remained unmatched. Germline values: CDR1 MNHEY, CDR2 SVGAGI. CDR3 region: CASSQSGTGPEQYF. In DNA, the CDR3 is TGTGCCAGCAGTCAGTCCGGGACAGGGCCCGAGCAGTACTTC.

This rearrangement joins TRBV7-8 to TRBJ2-7; D ambiguous. CDR1 and CDR2 from the germline V gene are SGHVS and FQNEAQ. The CDR3 has 11 amino acids. V lost 5 bases to trimming and J lost 6 bases, with 8 bases between them. Written as DNA, the CDR3 is TGTGCCAGCAGCCACAGTGGCGAGCAGTACTTC. Translating gives CASSHSGEQYF.

The chain employs TRBV28 and TRBJ1-4; unclear D gene. The CDR3 is made up of 15 amino acids. Germline V gene lookup returns CDR1 MDHEN and CDR2 SYDVKM. V lost 4 bases, J lost 0 bases, and 9 bases lay in between. CDR3 region: CASSYYGATNEKLFF. Here the CDR3 DNA reads TGTGCCAGCAGTTACTACGGGGCAACTAATGAAAAACTGTTTTTT.

The genes are TRBV11-3 and TRBJ2-3; D gene unclear. Germline V gene sequence: CDR1 SGHNT, CDR2 YENEEA. V was pared by 1 base and J by 0 bases, with 8 bases between. The CDR3 covers 15 residues. DNA for the CDR3: TGTGCCAGCAGCTTAGGGGCCCTGAGCACAGATACGCAGTATTTT. Translation: CASSLGALSTDTQYF.

This chain connects TRBV4-3 to TRBJ2-3; a possible D gene is TRBD2 (6 bases). The ends were cut back, 4 bases at V and 2 bases at J, with 13 bases in the middle. The germline CDR1 and CDR2 sequences are LGHNA and YSLEER. This CDR3 has 15 amino acids. The CDR3 sequence: CASSLSRRATDTQYF. As DNA, the CDR3 is TGCGCCAGCAGCCTCAGCCGGAGGGCCACAGATACGCAGTATTTT.

The rearrangement joins TRBV28 to TRBJ2-1; 12 nucleotides agree with TRBD1. Germline V gene lookup returns CDR1 MDHEN and CDR2 SYDVKM. V shed 5 bases and J 9 bases; nucleotides not matched to a gene: 5. This CDR3 is 14 amino acids long. As DNA, the CDR3 is TGTGCCAGCAGTACCGGGACAGGGGGCGGTGAGCAGTTCTTC. Translating it yields CASSTGTGGGEQFF.

J is TRBJ1-1 and V is TRBV6-1; D unresolved. Trimming left V 7 bases short and J 0 bases short, with 15 bases between. The CDR3 is made up of 15 amino acids. Germline CDR1 MNHNS, CDR2 SASEGT. This CDR3 is CASNYRRSMNTEAFF. CDR3 DNA: TGTGCCAGCAATTATAGGAGGTCCATGAACACTGAAGCTTTCTTT.

The DNA of the CDR3 is TGTGCCAGCAGCTCTGCAGGGGGCTTTAATGAAAAACTGTTTTTT. Translating gives CASSSAGGFNEKLFF. The J gene is TRBJ1-4, the V gene TRBV4-2; 8 bases agree with TRBD1. CDR3 length equals 15 residues. Germline lookup yields CDR1 LGHNA and CDR2 YNFKEQ. The V and J ends lost 5 bases and 4 bases, in that order; junction bases with no gene match: 6.